This TCR beta chain was sequenced during a study of OX40 agonist ivuxolimab in advanced cancers. For context, the study as a whole: The costimulatory receptor OX40 (CD134) was targeted by ivuxolimab, a fully human IgG2 agonistic monoclonal antibody. Intravenous ivuxolimab was administered to patients every 2 weeks at six dose levels: 0.01, 0.1, 0.3, 1.5, 3 and 10 mg/kg. The purpose of peripheral TCRbeta sequencing was to test whether ivuxolimab changed TCR sequence diversity and led to clonal T-cell expansion. The paper reports the monotherapy dose-escalation portion (N of about 47 patients) of the phase I ivuxolimab trial. In the dose-escalation cohort, 70% to 85% of patients were male, and the mean age was approximately 60 years with a range of about 23 to 79. Partial responses were achieved by three dose-escalation patients, of whom one had hepatocellular carcinoma and two had cutaneous melanoma. Prior anti-PD-1, anti-PD-L1 or anti-CTLA-4 therapy was permitted, and approximately 42% of dose-escalation patients had received checkpoint inhibitors. Among the approximately 50 dose-escalation patients, 19 had hepatocellular carcinoma, 15 or so melanoma, 9 renal cell carcinoma and 9 head and neck cancer.

To sequence the TCRbeta CDR3 region, genomic DNA was isolated from the sorted cells. TCRbeta CDR3 regions were sequenced using the immunoSEQ Assay. The immuneACCESS repertoire file appears here via TCRdb, limited to in-frame rearrangements. These files lack a portion of the clones; in checked studies, under half of the deficit traces to unresolved V genes, and the cause of the others is not known. This sample gives 79,000 or so clones in total; over 75% of them show up just once. In total, the top ten clones hold about 0.6% of the sample. Patients with a history of autoimmune disease or receiving systemic immunosuppression were excluded from the trial. In every dose cohort, peripheral blood was drawn for TCR sequencing at baseline, cycle 4 day 1, and cycle 7 day 1. The samples were taken from a phase I, first-in-human, multicenter, open-label dose-escalation trial of ivuxolimab. The trial enrolled adults with locally advanced or metastatic head and neck squamous cell, hepatocellular, melanoma or renal cell carcinoma. CD4+ and CD8+ T cells were sorted separately from peripheral blood before TCR sequencing.

What the work shows at the level of the full study, not this receptor alone: After ivuxolimab, CD8+ T cells had more expanded clones than CD4+ T cells on average. Low levels of normalized T-cell clonal expansion were also seen in some patients who did not respond. At doses of 0.1 to 3.0 mg/kg, clonal expansion of both CD4+ and CD8+ blood T cells was observed from baseline to week 6. The antigen specificity of the clonally expanded peripheral T cells was not determined. In the 0.1-3.0 mg/kg groups, partial responders had among the lowest normalized peripheral clonal expansion, particularly in CD8+ T cells.

As for this clone: The clone's antigen remains unknown. Base quality data are lacking; no much larger clone is found one base away.

The TCR sequence derives from an adult with an advanced solid tumor such as melanoma, head and neck, liver or kidney cancer. The sample here was CD4+ or CD8+ T cells sorted from blood, taken in a trial of the OX40 agonist ivuxolimab.

The DNA sequence is TGTGCTAGTGGTCATCCAAGGACAGAGAACACCGGGGAGCTGTTTTTT. This translates into CASGHPRTENTGELFF. Rearrangement joined TRBV12-5 to TRBJ2-2; the D gene is possibly TRBD1, with 6 bases matching. V gives up 5 bases and J gives up 1 base, and the segment between their germline ends measures 14 bases. The germline V gene yields LGHNT for CDR1 and FRNRAP for CDR2. The CDR3 sequence holds 16 residues, the cysteine and phenylalanine included. Just CDR3 DNA is preserved here, 48 bases in frame from base 1. Where the CDR3 stops, the reference TRBV12-5 and TRBJ2-2 genes take over; the full variable domain is DARVTQTPRHKVTEMGQEVTMRCQPILGHNTVFWYRQTMMQGLELLAYFRNRAPLDDSGMPKDRFSAEMPDATLATLKIQPSEPRDSAVYFCASGHPRTENTGELFFGEGSRLTVL.